This T cell receptor beta chain comes out of a study of blood T cell repertoires in COVID-19. This CDR3 comprises 14 residues. Germline V gives CDR1 SEHNR, CDR2 FQNEAQ (reference sequence). Trimming took off 1 base at V and 6 bases at J, with 12 bases between the two ends. Sequencing used immunoSEQ multiplex PCR; TCRdb keeps in-frame clones, though not all of them. The table lists tens of thousands of clones, roughly four fifths of them singletons. The source of this sequence is a man over 45 with active or convalescent COVID-19. Sequencing used peripheral blood. The J gene is TRBJ1-1, the V gene TRBV7-9, with a tentative D call TRBD1 (6 bases). Written as DNA, the CDR3 is TGTGCCAGCAGCTTAGGGCAGGGGACGGCTGAAGCTTTCTTT. Residues: CASSLGQGTAEAFF.